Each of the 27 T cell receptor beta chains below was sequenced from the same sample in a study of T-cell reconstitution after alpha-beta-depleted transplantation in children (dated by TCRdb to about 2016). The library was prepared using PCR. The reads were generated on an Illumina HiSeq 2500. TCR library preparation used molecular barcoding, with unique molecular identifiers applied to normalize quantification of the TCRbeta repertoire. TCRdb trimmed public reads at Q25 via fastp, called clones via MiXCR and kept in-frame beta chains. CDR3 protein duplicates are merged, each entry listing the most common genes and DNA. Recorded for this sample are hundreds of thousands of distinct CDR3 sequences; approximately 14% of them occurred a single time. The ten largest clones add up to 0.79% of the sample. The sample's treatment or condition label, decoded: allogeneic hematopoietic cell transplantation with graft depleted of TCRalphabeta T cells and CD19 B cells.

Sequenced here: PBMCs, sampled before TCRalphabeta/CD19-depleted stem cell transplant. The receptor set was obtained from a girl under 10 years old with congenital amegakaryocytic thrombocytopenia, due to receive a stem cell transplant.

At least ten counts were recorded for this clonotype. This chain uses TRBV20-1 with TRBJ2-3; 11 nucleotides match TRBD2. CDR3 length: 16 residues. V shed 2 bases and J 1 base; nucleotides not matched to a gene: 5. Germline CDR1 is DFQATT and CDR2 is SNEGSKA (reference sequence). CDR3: CSARNRLAGRTDTQYF. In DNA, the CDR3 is TGCAGTGCTAGAAATAGACTAGCGGGACGCACAGATACGCAGTATTTT.

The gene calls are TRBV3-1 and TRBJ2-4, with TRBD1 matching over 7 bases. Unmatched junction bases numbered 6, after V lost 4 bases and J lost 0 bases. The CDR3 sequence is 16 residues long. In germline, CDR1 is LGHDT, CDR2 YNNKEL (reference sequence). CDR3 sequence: CASSRTGRLAKNIQYF. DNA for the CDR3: TGTGCCAGCAGCCGGACAGGCAGGCTAGCCAAAAACATTCAGTACTTC.

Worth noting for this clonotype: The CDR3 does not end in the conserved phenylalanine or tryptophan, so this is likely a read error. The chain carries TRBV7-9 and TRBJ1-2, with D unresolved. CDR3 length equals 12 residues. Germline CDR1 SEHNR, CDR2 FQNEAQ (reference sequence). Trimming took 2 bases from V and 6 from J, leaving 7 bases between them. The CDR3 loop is CASSLIGDGYTL. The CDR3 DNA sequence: TGTGCCAGCAGCTTAATCGGTGATGGCTACACCCTC.

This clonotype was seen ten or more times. CDR3 DNA: TGTGCCAGCAGCGTAGGAGGGGAGGCTAGCGCTTCTACCTACGAGCAGTACTTC. Encoded protein: CASSVGGEASASTYEQYF. This rearrangement joins TRBV9 to TRBJ2-7, with TRBD2 as a possible D gene (6 bases). The CDR3 contains 18 residues. Trimming stripped 0 bases from V and 2 bases from J, with 21 bases between. Germline V lookup: CDR1 SGDLS, CDR2 YYNGEE. The whole variable domain, remainder taken from reference TRBV9 and TRBJ2-7, is DSGVTQTPKHLITATGQRVTLRCSPRSGDLSVYWYQQSLDQGLQFLIQYYNGEERAKGNILERFSAQQFPDLHSELNLSSLELGDSALYFCASSVGGEASASTYEQYFGPGTRLTVT.

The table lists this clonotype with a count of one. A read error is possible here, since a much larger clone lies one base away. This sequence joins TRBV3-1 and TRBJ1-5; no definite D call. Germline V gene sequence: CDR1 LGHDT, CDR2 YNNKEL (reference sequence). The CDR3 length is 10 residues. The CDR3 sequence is CTSGHQPQHF. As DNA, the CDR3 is TGTACCAGCGGGCATCAGCCCCAGCATTTT.

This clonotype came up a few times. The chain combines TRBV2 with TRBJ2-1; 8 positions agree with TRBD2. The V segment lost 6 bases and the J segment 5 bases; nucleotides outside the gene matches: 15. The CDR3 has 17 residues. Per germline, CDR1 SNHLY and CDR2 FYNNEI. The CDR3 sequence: CASSGSRRGGHHNEQFF. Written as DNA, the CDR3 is TGTGCCAGCAGCGGTTCCAGACGGGGGGGGCACCACAATGAGCAGTTCTTC.

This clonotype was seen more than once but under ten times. For the CDR3, the DNA is TGCGCCAGCAGCACGGGATACCGGGACTGGAACTACGAGCAGTACTTC. Translating it yields CASSTGYRDWNYEQYF. The rearrangement joins TRBV5-1 to TRBJ2-7; tentatively, D is TRBD2 (6 bases). Trimming removed 4 bases at V and 3 bases at J, with 20 bases between. Germline CDR1 is SGHRS and CDR2 is YFSETQ. The CDR3 covers 16 residues.

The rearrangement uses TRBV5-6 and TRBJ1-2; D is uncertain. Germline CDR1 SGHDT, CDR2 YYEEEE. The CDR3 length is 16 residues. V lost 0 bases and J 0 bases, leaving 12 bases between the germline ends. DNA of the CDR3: TGTGCCAGCAGCTTGGTGTCACTCGGGGCTAACTATGGCTACACCTTC. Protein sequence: CASSLVSLGANYGYTF.

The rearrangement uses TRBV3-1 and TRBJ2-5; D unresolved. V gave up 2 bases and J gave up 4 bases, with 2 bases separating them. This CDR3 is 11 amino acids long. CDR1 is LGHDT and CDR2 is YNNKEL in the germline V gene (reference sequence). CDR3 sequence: CASSQTETQYF. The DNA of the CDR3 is TGTGCCAGCAGCCAAACAGAGACCCAGTACTTC.

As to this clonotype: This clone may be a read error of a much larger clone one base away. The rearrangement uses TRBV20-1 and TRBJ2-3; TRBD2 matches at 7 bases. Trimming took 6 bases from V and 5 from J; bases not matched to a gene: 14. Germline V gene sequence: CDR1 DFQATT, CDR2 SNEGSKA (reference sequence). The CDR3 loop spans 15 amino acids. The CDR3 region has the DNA TGCAGTGCCGGGCCTAGCGGCTGGGTGGGAGATACGCAGTATTTT. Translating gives CSAGPSGWVGDTQYF.

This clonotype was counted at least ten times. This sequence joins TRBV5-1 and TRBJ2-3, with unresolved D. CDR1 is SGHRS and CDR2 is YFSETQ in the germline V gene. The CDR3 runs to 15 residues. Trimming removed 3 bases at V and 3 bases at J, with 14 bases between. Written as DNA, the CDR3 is TGCGCCAGCAGCTACCTATCGTCAGAGACAGATACGCAGTATTTT. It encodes CASSYLSSETDTQYF.

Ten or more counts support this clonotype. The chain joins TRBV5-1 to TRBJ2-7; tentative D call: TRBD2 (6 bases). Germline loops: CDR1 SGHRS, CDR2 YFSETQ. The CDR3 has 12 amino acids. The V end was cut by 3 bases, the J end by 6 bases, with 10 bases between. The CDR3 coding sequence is TGCGCCAGCAGCTGGAGGGGTGTCGAGCAGTACTTC. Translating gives CASSWRGVEQYF.

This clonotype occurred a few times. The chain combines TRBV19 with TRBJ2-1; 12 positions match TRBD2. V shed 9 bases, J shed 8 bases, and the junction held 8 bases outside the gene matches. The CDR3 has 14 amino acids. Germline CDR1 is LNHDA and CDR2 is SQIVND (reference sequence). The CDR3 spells CASASGRARDEQFF. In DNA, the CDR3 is TGTGCCAGCGCTAGCGGGAGGGCCAGGGATGAGCAGTTCTTC.

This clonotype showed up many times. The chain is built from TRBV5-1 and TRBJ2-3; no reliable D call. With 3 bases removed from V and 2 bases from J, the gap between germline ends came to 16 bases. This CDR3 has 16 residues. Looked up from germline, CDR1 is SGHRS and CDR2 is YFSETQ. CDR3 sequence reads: CASSSYASLNTDTQYF. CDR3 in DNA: TGCGCCAGCAGCTCCTACGCGTCGCTGAACACAGATACGCAGTATTTT.

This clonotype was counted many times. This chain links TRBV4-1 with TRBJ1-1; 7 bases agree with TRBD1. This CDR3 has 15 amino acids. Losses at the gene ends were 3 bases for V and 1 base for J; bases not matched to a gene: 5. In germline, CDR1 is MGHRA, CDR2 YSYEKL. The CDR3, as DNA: TGCGCCAGCAGCCACCCACAGGGGAGGAACACTGAAGCTTTCTTT. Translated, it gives CASSHPQGRNTEAFF.

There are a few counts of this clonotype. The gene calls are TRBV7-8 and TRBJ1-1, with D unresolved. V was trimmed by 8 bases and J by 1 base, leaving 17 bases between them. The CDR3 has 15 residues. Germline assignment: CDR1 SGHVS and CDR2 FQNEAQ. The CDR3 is CASQHAWLGNTEAFF. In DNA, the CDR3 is TGTGCCAGCCAGCACGCGTGGCTAGGGAACACTGAAGCTTTCTTT.

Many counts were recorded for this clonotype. The CDR3 nucleotides are TGCGCCAGCAGCCTACTCTCGACAGGGACCTATGGCTACACCTTC. It encodes CASSLLSTGTYGYTF. This sequence joins TRBV5-1 and TRBJ1-2; TRBD1 matches at 7 bases. The CDR3 sequence is 15 residues long. Germline V gene sequence: CDR1 SGHRS, CDR2 YFSETQ. V lost 4 bases to trimming and J lost 4 bases; unmatched junction nucleotides: 10. Full variable domain (rest looked up from reference TRBV5-1 and TRBJ1-2): KAGVTQTPRYLIKTRGQQVTLSCSPISGHRSVSWYQQTPGQGLQFLFEYFSETQRNKGNFPGRFSGRQFSNSRSEMNVSTLELGDSALYLCASSLLSTGTYGYTFGSGTRLTVV.

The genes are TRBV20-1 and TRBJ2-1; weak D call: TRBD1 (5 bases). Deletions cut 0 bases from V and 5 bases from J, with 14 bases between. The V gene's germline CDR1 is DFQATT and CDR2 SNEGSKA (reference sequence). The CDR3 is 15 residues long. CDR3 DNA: TGCAGTGCTAGAGACCCCTCTCAGACAGACAATGAGCAGTTCTTC. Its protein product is CSARDPSQTDNEQFF.

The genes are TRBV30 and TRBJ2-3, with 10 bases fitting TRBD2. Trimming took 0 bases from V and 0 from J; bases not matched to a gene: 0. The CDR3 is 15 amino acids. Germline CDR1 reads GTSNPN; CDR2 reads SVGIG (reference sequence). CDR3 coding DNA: TGTGCCTGGAGTGTACTAGCGGGAAGCACAGATACGCAGTATTTT. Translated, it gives CAWSVLAGSTDTQYF.

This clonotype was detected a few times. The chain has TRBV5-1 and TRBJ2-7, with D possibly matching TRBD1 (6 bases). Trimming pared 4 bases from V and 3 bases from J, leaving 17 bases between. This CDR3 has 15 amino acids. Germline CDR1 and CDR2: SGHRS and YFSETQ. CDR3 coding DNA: TGCGCCAGCAGCGGCTTACAGGGAACAAACTACGAGCAGTACTTC. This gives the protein CASSGLQGTNYEQYF. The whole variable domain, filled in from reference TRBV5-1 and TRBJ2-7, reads KAGVTQTPRYLIKTRGQQVTLSCSPISGHRSVSWYQQTPGQGLQFLFEYFSETQRNKGNFPGRFSGRQFSNSRSEMNVSTLELGDSALYLCASSGLQGTNYEQYFGPGTRLTVT.

Here the CDR3 reads CASSLGQGFRDEQFF. The CDR3 DNA reads as TGCGCCAGCAGCCTAGGACAGGGCTTCAGGGATGAGCAGTTCTTC. This chain uses TRBV5-1 with TRBJ2-1, with 8 positions matching TRBD1. The length of the CDR3 is 15 residues. Trimming cost V 4 bases and J 8 bases; bases outside gene matches: 11. CDR1 and CDR2 (germline): SGHRS, YFSETQ.

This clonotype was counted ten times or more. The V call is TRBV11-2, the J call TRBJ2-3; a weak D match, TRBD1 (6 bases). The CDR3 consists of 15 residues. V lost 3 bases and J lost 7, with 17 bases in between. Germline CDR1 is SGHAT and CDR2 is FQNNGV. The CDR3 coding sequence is TGTGCCAGCAGCTTGCCACCTCCAGGGGAATATACGCAGTATTTT. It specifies CASSLPPPGEYTQYF. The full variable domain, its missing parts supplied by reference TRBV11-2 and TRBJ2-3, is EAGVAQSPRYKIIEKRQSVAFWCNPISGHATLYWYQQILGQGPKLLIQFQNNGVVDDSQLPKDRFSAERLKGVDSTLKIQPAKLEDSAVYLCASSLPPPGEYTQYFGPGTRLTVL.

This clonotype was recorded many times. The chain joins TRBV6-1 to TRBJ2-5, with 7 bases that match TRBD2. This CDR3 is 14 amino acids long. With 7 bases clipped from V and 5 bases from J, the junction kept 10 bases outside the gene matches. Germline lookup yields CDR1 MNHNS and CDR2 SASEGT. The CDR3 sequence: CASKTPNGRETQYF. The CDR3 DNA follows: TGTGCCAGCAAAACCCCCAACGGGAGGGAGACCCAGTACTTC.

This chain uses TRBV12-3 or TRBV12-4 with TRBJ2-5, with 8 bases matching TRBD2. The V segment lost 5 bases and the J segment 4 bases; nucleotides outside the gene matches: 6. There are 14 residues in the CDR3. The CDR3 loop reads CASSQAGATETQYF. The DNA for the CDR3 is TGTGCCAGCAGTCAAGCGGGAGCGACAGAGACCCAGTACTTC.

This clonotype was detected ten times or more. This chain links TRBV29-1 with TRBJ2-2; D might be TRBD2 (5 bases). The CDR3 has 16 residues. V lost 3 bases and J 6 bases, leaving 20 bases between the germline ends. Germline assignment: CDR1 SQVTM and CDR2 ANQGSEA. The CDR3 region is CSVESRDGYGPGELFF. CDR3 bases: TGCAGCGTTGAGTCCCGGGATGGGTATGGGCCCGGGGAGCTGTTTTTT.

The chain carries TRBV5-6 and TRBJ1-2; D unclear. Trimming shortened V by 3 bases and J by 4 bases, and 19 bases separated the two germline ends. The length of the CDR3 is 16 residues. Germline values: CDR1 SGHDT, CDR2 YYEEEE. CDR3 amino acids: CASSSSTAPRIYGYTF. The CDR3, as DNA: TGTGCCAGCAGCTCTTCGACTGCTCCGCGGATCTATGGCTACACCTTC.

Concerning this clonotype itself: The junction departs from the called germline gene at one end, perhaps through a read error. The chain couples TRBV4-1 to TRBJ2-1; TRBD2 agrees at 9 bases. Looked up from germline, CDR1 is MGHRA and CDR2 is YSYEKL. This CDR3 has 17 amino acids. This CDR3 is CASNQALLVAGDNEQFF. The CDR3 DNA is TGCGCCAGCAACCAAGCTTTATTGGTAGCGGGAGACAATGAGCAGTTCTTC.